This TCR beta chain was sequenced during a study of PD-1 blockade in classical Hodgkin lymphoma (TCRdb year 2020). Notes on the research overall: Nivolumab dosing was 3 mg/kg intravenously every 2 weeks, continuing until either disease progression or unacceptable toxicity. The study used TCR beta sequencing and CyTOF to define a peripheral blood immune signature of response to PD-1 blockade in classical Hodgkin lymphoma.

The sample's time point label is to be understood as: cycle 2 day 1 (C2D1) of nivolumab. Every trial patient had relapsed after autologous stem cell transplantation, and cohorts A, B and C differed in prior brentuximab vedotin exposure. The trial cohort was composed of under 70 patients with relapsed/refractory classical Hodgkin lymphoma, for whom complete response, partial response or progressive disease was recorded as best overall response. Trial patients were treated with single-agent nivolumab in the multi-cohort phase II CheckMate 205 trial. An independent review committee assessed best overall response using the 2007 International Working Group response criteria. Trial PBMCs were collected immediately before nivolumab initiation (C1D1) and during therapy at cycle 2 day 1 and cycle 4 day 1. Peripheral blood was collected in 8 mL Vacutainer Cell Preparation Tubes, from which PBMCs were isolated by centrifugation and then cryopreserved.

A word on this clone: There is no known antigen for this receptor. No base quality values were provided; no much bigger clone lies one nucleotide off.

The Qiagen DNeasy kit was used to extract genomic DNA from unsorted PBMCs and from the negatively selected CD4+ and CD8+ fractions. TCR beta CDR3 regions were subjected to amplification by immunoSEQ multiplex PCR with primers that anneal to V and J segments. A synthetic immune receptor repertoire was used to minimize amplification bias, and any residual bias was removed computationally once sequencing was done. Per the authors' processing: Repertoire diversity was quantified as the Shannon entropy index using custom Python scripts. Unsorted, CD4+ and CD8+ repertoires were examined separately, except in combined analyses, for which CD4+ and CD8+ sequences were merged in silico. Clonal expansion was defined as at least a 2-fold frequency increase after treatment relative to C1D1, with a pseudocount of 0.5 for undetected baseline clones. Clones with 0 or 1 copy at C1D1 were classified as singleton clones, and clones with 2 or more copies were classified as non-singleton clones. Clones expanded in unsorted samples were annotated as CD4+, CD8+ or unknown by matching protein sequences in sorted samples from the same patient. Wilcoxon tests on paired samples were used to test diversity changes from C1D1 to C4D1. TCRdb retrieved this table from immuneACCESS and kept in-frame rearrangements only. Not all clones are present; in checked studies, unresolved V genes account for under half, and no reason is known for the remainder. The D gene and trimming were derived from the DNA, and the V and J assignments and clone size from that table. Within this sample are 25,000 to 35,000 clones, with over 80% of them counted one time only. The ten largest clones represent around 23% of the sample.

Overall study outcomes, separate from this receptor: Lower diversity was seen in patients whose nivolumab began less than 1 year after ASCT, and these patients were left out of later analyses so that immune reconstitution would not confound the results. Newly diagnosed patients were reported to have lower baseline TCR diversity than healthy donors, and relapsed/refractory patients were reported to have lower baseline TCR diversity still. Only a single clinical trial cohort was studied, and what caused the repertoire differences, possibly disease activity or prior therapy, remained undefined. CD4+ but not CD8+ TCR diversity rose significantly by C4D1 (p=0.0027 vs p=0.16), most apparent in complete responders (p=0.02). Trial patients with a complete response had baseline diversity similar to that of newly diagnosed patients, while partial responders and progressors had significantly lower diversity.

Sequenced material: peripheral blood mononuclear cells (PBMCs), taken before the second cycle of nivolumab. This TCR was sampled from a human donor with classical Hodgkin lymphoma.

CDR3 sequence: CASIRTSGRVYNEQFF. The DNA is as follows: TGTGCCAGTATTCGGACTAGCGGGAGGGTCTACAATGAGCAGTTCTTC. The V and J segments used are TRBV27 and TRBJ2-1, with 15 middle bases fitting TRBD2. From its cysteine to its phenylalanine, the CDR3 spans 16 amino acids. Only the CDR3 portion is preserved as DNA: 48 bases, with reading frame beginning at the first base. The germline V gene (reference sequence) yields MNHEY for CDR1 and SMNVEV for CDR2. The junction shows trimming of 9 bases on V and 3 bases on J, and the gene matches do not reach 6 bases of it.